This passage covers 25 T cell receptor beta chains from one sample sequenced in a study of early T cells in non-severe SARS-CoV-2 infection. MiXCR, applied by TCRdb to the 5' RACE reads, yields one record per CDR3 protein. The sample includes around 88,000 distinct CDR3 sequences, 13% to 15% of them seen just once. Material: whole blood. The receptors were sampled from an adult who was a healthcare worker with PCR-confirmed SARS-CoV-2 infection or an uninfected control (not recorded which).

The sample holds a few counts of this clonotype. The chain recombines TRBV29-1 with TRBJ2-3, with a tentative D call TRBD2 (5 bases). The V gene's germline CDR1 is SQVTM and CDR2 ANQGSEA. Trimming took 0 bases from V and 6 from J, leaving 19 bases between them. The CDR3 runs to 16 residues. CDR3 nucleotide sequence: TGCAGCGTTGAAGAAACTAGACTCCTTTTATCGGATACGCAGTATTTT. It yields the protein CSVEETRLLLSDTQYF.

This chain connects TRBV19 to TRBJ2-6, with D possibly being TRBD2 (5 bases). CDR3 size: 16 residues. The V gene's germline CDR1 is LNHDA and CDR2 SQIVND (reference sequence). V shed 0 bases and J shed 2 bases, with 8 bases lying between them. The CDR3 reads CASSIEGSAGANVLTF. CDR3 coding DNA: TGTGCCAGTAGTATAGAGGGGAGTGCTGGGGCCAACGTCCTGACTTTC.

This clonotype was picked up many times. The gene calls are TRBV11-2 and TRBJ2-7; D perhaps matches TRBD2 (5 bases). V lost 1 base and J 4 bases, leaving 14 bases between the germline ends. Germline values: CDR1 SGHAT, CDR2 FQNNGV. This CDR3 comprises 15 residues. For the CDR3, the DNA is TGTGCCAGCAGCTTAGCGGCGGACTTTTTTTACGAGCAGTACTTC. It specifies CASSLAADFFYEQYF.

This clonotype has only one observation. V and J are TRBV29-1 and TRBJ2-1; no clear D. The germline V gene has CDR1 SQVTM and CDR2 ANQGSEA. Between the trimmed V and J ends, which lost 5 bases and 9 bases, there was a span of 14 bases. The CDR3 covers 12 residues. CDR3 sequence (DNA): TGCAGCGTTTATCTAGGACCGATTGAGCAGTTCTTC. The encoded protein is CSVYLGPIEQFF.

This clonotype was detected a few times. The rearrangement uses TRBV30 and TRBJ1-3; D is undetermined. V was pared by 2 bases and J by 2 bases, with 10 bases between. This CDR3 is built from 14 residues. Germline CDR1 GTSNPN, CDR2 SVGIG (reference sequence). CDR3 nucleotide sequence: TGTGCCTGGAGTCGGGGAGAGGCTGGAAACACCATATATTTT. Its translation is CAWSRGEAGNTIYF.

This clonotype was seen only a few times. V and J are TRBV7-9 and TRBJ1-1; a possible D gene is TRBD1 (5 bases). Trimming removed 5 bases from V and 10 bases from J, with 20 bases in between. Germline assignment: CDR1 SEHNR and CDR2 FQNEAQ (reference sequence). This CDR3 contains 14 residues. CDR3 amino acids: CASSLGAGQGAAFF. In DNA form, the CDR3 reads TGTGCCAGCAGCCTAGGGGCCGGGCAGGGCGCAGCTTTCTTT.

The sample holds a few counts of this clonotype. The chain has TRBV11-1 and TRBJ2-1, with 12 bases lining up with TRBD2. J lost 7 bases, V lost 3 bases, and 4 bases had no gene match. This CDR3 spans 15 amino acids. Germline loops: CDR1 SGHAT, CDR2 FQDESV (reference sequence). CDR3 amino acids: CASSLTGLAGNEQFF. The CDR3 DNA sequence: TGTGCCAGCAGCTTGACAGGACTAGCGGGGAATGAGCAGTTCTTC.

This chain joins TRBV7-9 and TRBJ2-1; no reliable D call. The CDR3 runs 12 residues. Trimming pared 0 bases from V and 5 bases from J, leaving 2 bases between. The V gene's germline CDR1 is SEHNR and CDR2 FQNEAQ (reference sequence). CDR3 region: CASSLANNEQFF. The CDR3 nucleotides read TGTGCCAGCAGCTTAGCGAACAATGAGCAGTTCTTC.

This clonotype was recorded a few times. This chain connects TRBV6-5 to TRBJ1-2; no clear D. The CDR3 is made up of 15 amino acids. Per germline, CDR1 MNHEY and CDR2 SVGAGI. Trimming left V 7 bases short and J 0 bases short, with 15 bases between. The chain's CDR3 is CASNPAGSTNYGYTF. The CDR3 coding sequence is TGTGCCAGCAACCCCGCGGGCAGCACTAACTATGGCTACACCTTC.

In its sample, this clonotype was seen many times. The chain links TRBV7-9 to TRBJ2-2, with 10 bases fitting TRBD2. CDR1 is SEHNR, CDR2 FQNEAQ, per germline (reference sequence). CDR3 size: 15 residues. Trimming cost V 5 bases and J 6 bases; bases outside gene matches: 6. CDR3 in amino acids: CASSRLAGDAGELFF. In nucleotides, the CDR3 is TGTGCCAGCAGCCGGCTAGCGGGAGACGCCGGGGAGCTGTTTTTT.

On this clonotype itself: A read error is possible here, since a much larger clone lies one base away. The chain employs TRBV19 and TRBJ2-1, with 7 positions matching TRBD2. The CDR3 length is 14 residues. Germline CDR1 and CDR2: LNHDA and SQIVND (reference sequence). The CDR3 is CATMGRAPYNEKFF. The CDR3 DNA reads as TGTGCCACTATGGGGAGGGCCCCCTACAATGAGAAGTTCTTC.

The gene calls are TRBV20-1 and TRBJ2-7, with TRBD2 identical over 9 bases. Germline trimming cut 6 bases from V and 6 bases from J; bases unmatched to any gene: 9. CDR1 is DFQATT and CDR2 is SNEGSKA in the germline V gene (reference sequence). The CDR3 contains 13 residues. The CDR3 DNA reads TGCAGTGCAAGCGGCGGGAGGGCCGGCGAGCAGTACTTC. It translates to CSASGGRAGEQYF.

V gene TRBV3-1 combines with J gene TRBJ2-7; 8 bases align to TRBD2. This CDR3 is built from 14 residues. The V gene's germline CDR1 is LGHDT and CDR2 YNNKEL (reference sequence). The J segment lost 3 bases and the V segment lost 1 base, leaving 2 bases of the junction unmatched. The CDR3 DNA reads TGTGCCAGCAGCCAAGCTCTAGCGGGCTACGAGCAGTACTTC. It is translated as CASSQALAGYEQYF.

This chain connects TRBV28 to TRBJ2-2, with D hard to call. V lost 4 bases, J lost 1 base, and 4 bases lay in between. Germline V gene sequence: CDR1 MDHEN, CDR2 SYDVKM. The CDR3 consists of 13 residues. CDR3 protein: CASSSRNTGELFF. The CDR3 nucleotides are TGTGCCAGCAGTTCCAGGAACACCGGGGAGCTGTTTTTT.

This clonotype has ten or more counts. The chain recombines TRBV7-9 with TRBJ2-1; 10 nucleotides align to TRBD2. Losses at the gene ends were 5 bases for V and 6 bases for J; bases not matched to a gene: 10. The germline V gene has CDR1 SEHNR and CDR2 FQNEAQ (reference sequence). The CDR3 loop spans 16 amino acids. Here the CDR3 reads CASSLPPSGSLNEQFF. The CDR3 bases are TGTGCCAGCAGCCTCCCCCCTAGCGGGAGTCTCAATGAGCAGTTCTTC.

The chain combines TRBV6-5 with TRBJ2-7; TRBD2 matches at 7 bases. This CDR3 spans 15 amino acids. Germline V gives CDR1 MNHEY, CDR2 SVGAGI. V trimming: 0 bases; J trimming: 0 bases; junction bases outside the gene matches: 2. The CDR3 nucleotides are TGTGCCAGCAGTTACTCAGGGAGGGACTCCTACGAGCAGTACTTC. Residues: CASSYSGRDSYEQYF.

This clonotype was observed a handful of times. The J gene is TRBJ2-7, the V gene TRBV7-8, with D possibly matching TRBD2 (7 bases). The CDR3 sequence is 15 residues long. Looked up from germline, CDR1 is SGHVS and CDR2 is FQNEAQ. The V end was cut by 3 bases, the J end by 0 bases, with 12 bases between. The CDR3 here is CASSFRGGLSYEQYF. The CDR3, as DNA: TGTGCCAGCAGCTTTAGGGGGGGGCTCTCCTACGAGCAGTACTTC.

This clonotype was picked up many times. J is TRBJ1-4 and V is TRBV19; tentative D call: TRBD1 (6 bases). Germline V CDR1 and CDR2: LNHDA, SQIVND (reference sequence). Trimming cost V 6 bases and J 6 bases, with 17 bases left between them. The length of the CDR3 is 15 residues. CDR3 amino acids: CASRGTRDKDEKLFF. CDR3 DNA: TGTGCCAGTAGGGGGACCCGGGACAAGGATGAAAAACTGTTTTTT.

The V and J genes are TRBV5-1 and TRBJ2-3; D is ambiguous. This CDR3 region has 16 residues. The germline V and J ends were trimmed by 4 bases and 6 bases, with 21 bases remaining between them. The germline gives CDR1 SGHRS, CDR2 YFSETQ. This CDR3 is CASSAEGPPALDTQYF. The CDR3 nucleotides read TGCGCCAGCAGCGCCGAAGGGCCCCCGGCACTCGATACGCAGTATTTT.

There are a few counts of this clonotype. This chain joins TRBV13 and TRBJ2-2; TRBD1 matches at 9 bases. V trimming: 0 bases; J trimming: 5 bases; junction bases outside the gene matches: 4. Germline V gives CDR1 PRHDT, CDR2 FYEKMQ (reference sequence). This CDR3 has 16 amino acids. CDR3 in amino acids: CASSLGGDRETGELFF. In DNA form, the CDR3 reads TGTGCCAGCAGCTTAGGCGGGGACAGGGAAACCGGGGAGCTGTTTTTT.

This clonotype was recorded at least ten times. The J gene is TRBJ2-7, the V gene TRBV29-1, with 7 nucleotides matching TRBD2. V dropped 7 bases and J dropped 2; count of bases not matched to a gene: 5. Per germline, CDR1 SQVTM and CDR2 ANQGSEA. This CDR3 is 12 amino acids long. CDR3 sequence: CSGGGSTYEQYF. In DNA, the CDR3 is TGCAGCGGGGGGGGAAGTACCTACGAGCAGTACTTC.

The chain links TRBV7-9 to TRBJ2-7, with a weak D call TRBD2 (5 bases). V was pared by 5 bases and J by 3 bases, with 14 bases between. Per the germline V gene, CDR1 is SEHNR and CDR2 is FQNEAQ (reference sequence). This CDR3 contains 14 residues. The CDR3 is CASSPEAPHYEQYF. Written as DNA, the CDR3 is TGTGCCAGCAGCCCGGAGGCCCCCCACTACGAGCAGTACTTC.

This clonotype was detected only a few times. This chain uses TRBV6-5 with TRBJ2-3; 10 bases are shared with TRBD2. The J segment lost 4 bases and the V segment lost 4 bases, leaving 20 bases of the junction unmatched. Germline values: CDR1 MNHEY, CDR2 SVGAGI. The CDR3 runs to 20 residues. CDR3 sequence reads: CASSSGTPKREGTGADTQYF. In nucleotides, the CDR3 is TGTGCCAGCAGTTCTGGGACCCCAAAGCGGGAGGGAACAGGGGCAGATACGCAGTATTTT.

This clonotype was observed a handful of times. This rearrangement joins TRBV7-8 to TRBJ2-1; TRBD1 or TRBD2 may be the D gene (5 bases each). The CDR3 spans 15 residues. The germline gives CDR1 SGHVS, CDR2 FQNEAQ. V lost 6 bases to trimming and J lost 2 bases, with 14 bases between them. The CDR3 spells CASSRDVGPYNEQFF. CDR3 coding DNA: TGTGCCAGCAGTCGGGACGTCGGCCCCTACAATGAGCAGTTCTTC.

This clonotype has ten or more counts. CDR3 in DNA: TGCGCCAGCAGTGAGATAGCTGGCTCCTACGAGCAGTACTTC. Translating gives CASSEIAGSYEQYF. The V call is TRBV10-2, the J call TRBJ2-7; D remains ambiguous. Germline-derived CDR1 and CDR2 are WSHSY and SAAADI. The CDR3 is 14 amino acids. Trimming removed 2 bases at V and 0 bases at J, with 8 bases between.